This is a list of T cell receptor beta chains from one sample in a study of cytomegalovirus exposure and HLA in healthy donors. Some clones are missing from TCRdb's copy, which holds only in-frame ones; the method was immunoSEQ multiplex PCR. The table shows under 200,000 clones, with roughly 80% occurring only once. The material sequenced was PBMCs. The receptors shown here come from a woman in her twenties or thirties in good health and CMV-seronegative. The CDR3 runs from the conserved cysteine through the conserved F or W. A D gene is named only where the DNA matches it firmly. Only some rows state a clone size, as once, few, many or a class for expanded clones.

J | V | D | size | DNA | CDR3
TRBJ1-4 | TRBV7-9 | TRBD1 | NA | TGTGCCAGCGCTGGGACAGGGGACGGTGAAAAACTGTTTTTT | CASAGTGDGEKLFF
TRBJ1-2 | TRBV5-1 | TRBD1 | NA | TGCGCCAGCAGCTTAGGGACAGCACCTTACACCTTC | CASSLGTAPYTF
TRBJ1-6 | TRBV15 | NA | NA | TGTGCCACCAGCTACCGACCGACAGGCTATTTTTATTCACCCCTCCACTTT | CATSYRPTGYFYSPLHF
TRBJ2-1 | TRBV5-1 | NA | NA | TGCGCCAGCAGCTTGAGACAGTACAATGAGCAGTTCTTC | CASSLRQYNEQFF
TRBJ2-3 | TRBV9 | NA | NA | TGTGCCAGCACTGCAGGACACCTCACAGATACGCAGTATTTT | CASTAGHLTDTQYF
TRBJ2-1 | TRBV7-9 | NA | NA | TGTTCCAGCAGCTCCCAATCCCCCTACAATGAGCAGTTCTTC | CSSSSQSPYNEQFF
TRBJ2-7 | TRBV11-2 | NA | once | TGTGCCAGCAGCTCCGCGGACACGGCTATGGACGAGCAGTACTTC | CASSSADTAMDEQYF
TRBJ2-7 | TRBV28 | TRBD2 | once | TGTGCCAGCAGTTTCGGGGGGTGGCGAGGGGATGGCGAGCAGTACTTC | CASSFGGWRGDGEQYF
TRBJ1-6 | TRBV18 | NA | NA | TGTGCCAGCTCACTGAGCTCCTATAATTCACCCCTCCACTTT | CASSLSSYNSPLHF
TRBJ1-6 | TRBV30 | NA | few | TGTGCCGTTGCACAGGTCTATAATTCACCCCTCCACTTT | CAVAQVYNSPLHF
TRBJ1-3 | TRBV11-2 | NA | NA | TGTGCCAGCGGGGCCTCCTCTGGAAACACCATATATTTT | CASGASSGNTIYF
TRBJ2-2 | TRBV18 | TRBD2 | NA | TGTGCCAGCTCACTGGGGACTAGCGGCACCGGGGAGCTGTTTTTT | CASSLGTSGTGELFF
TRBJ1-4 | TRBV30 | NA | NA | TGTGCCTGGAACCGGGGGAGTGAAAAACTGTTTTTT | CAWNRGSEKLFF
TRBJ1-1 | TRBV27 | NA | NA | TGTGCCAGCAGTTTATCGGCAGGGAGGACTGAAGCTTTCTTT | CASSLSAGRTEAFF
TRBJ1-1 | TRBV5-1 | NA | few | TGCGCCAGCAGCTTGGACAGGGAGAACACTGAAGCTTTCTTT | CASSLDRENTEAFF
TRBJ2-7 | TRBV11-2 | NA | once | TGTGCCAGCAGCTTCGGACGGGGAGCCTACGAGCAGTACTTC | CASSFGRGAYEQYF
TRBJ1-6 | TRBV18 | TRBD1 | NA | TGTGCCAGCTCACCCGGACAGGGGTCCTATAATTCACCCCTCCACTTT | CASSPGQGSYNSPLHF
TRBJ1-6 | TRBV7-3 | NA | NA | TGTGCCAGCAGCTACATCCCGAAGGGGCAAAATTCACCCCTCCACTTT | CASSYIPKGQNSPLHF
TRBJ1-4 | TRBV5-1 | TRBD1 | NA | TGCGCCAGCAACCCTACCGGGACAGGGGGTGAAAAACTGTTTTTT | CASNPTGTGGEKLFF
TRBJ2-7 | TRBV5-4 | NA | many | TGTGCCAGCAGCTTGGCCGGAGGACGCAACTACGAGCAGTACTTC | CASSLAGGRNYEQYF
TRBJ1-1 | TRBV18 | NA | NA | TGTGCCAGCTCACCAAGCCAAGTACTGAACACTGAAGCTTTCTTT | CASSPSQVLNTEAFF
TRBJ1-3 | TRBV5-1 | NA | once | TGCGCCAGCAGCTTGGGCGGAATAAACACCATATATTTT | CASSLGGINTIYF
TRBJ1-1 | TRBV19 | NA | NA | TGTGCCAGTAGTTGGGCTGCTAATATGAACACTGAAGCTTTCTTT | CASSWAANMNTEAFF
TRBJ2-2 | TRBV11-2 | NA | NA | TGTGCCAGCAGCTTACTCGGACAGCTGACCGGGGAGCTGTTTTTT | CASSLLGQLTGELFF
TRBJ1-2 | TRBV9 | TRBD1 | NA | TGTGCCAGCAGCGTTGGGTGGCAGGGGGAGGGCTACACCTTC | CASSVGWQGEGYTF
TRBJ1-1 | TRBV10-3 | NA | NA | TGTGCCATCAGTGAGTCAGGGCAGGGGTTTGAAGCTTTCTTT | CAISESGQGFEAFF
TRBJ1-1 | TRBV9 | NA | NA | TGTGCCAGCAGCGTAGCTTCCGGGGTTGGGAACACTGAAGCTTTCTTT | CASSVASGVGNTEAFF
TRBJ2-3 | TRBV11-2 | TRBD2 | few | TGTGCCAGCACCAAGGGAGGGCTACCCACAGATACGCAGTATTTT | CASTKGGLPTDTQYF
TRBJ1-1 | TRBV5-8 | NA | NA | TGTGCCAGCAGCTGGCCCACAGGGAACACTGAAGCTTTCTTT | CASSWPTGNTEAFF
TRBJ2-4 | TRBV9 | NA | NA | TGTGCCAGCAGTCGAGGGATAGCCAAAAACATTCAGTACTTC | CASSRGIAKNIQYF
TRBJ2-3 | TRBV5-1 | NA | NA | TGCGCCAGCAGCTCGGACGGGACTTTGGTGGATACGCAGTATTTT | CASSSDGTLVDTQYF
TRBJ2-1 | TRBV18 | TRBD2 | few | TGTGCCAGCTCACCGACAAACTTATGGACTAGCGGGGGGGCCTCCAACAATGAGCAGTTCTTC | CASSPTNLWTSGGASNNEQFF
TRBJ1-6 | TRBV5-1 | NA | NA | TGCGCCAGCAGCTTACAAACAGGGTCGGGTAGTACCCTCCACTTT | CASSLQTGSGSTLHF
TRBJ1-5 | TRBV6-1 | TRBD1 | few | TGTGCCAGCGGAACCTTGGGACAGGTGGCTCAGCCCCAGCATTTT | CASGTLGQVAQPQHF
TRBJ2-2 | TRBV6-5 | NA | few | TGTGCCAGCAGCCCACAGGTGGGGGCCACCGGGGAGCTGTTTTTT | CASSPQVGATGELFF
TRBJ2-7 | TRBV2 | NA | NA | TGTGCCAGCAGTAAGCAAACCCCTCCATACGAGCAGTACTTC | CASSKQTPPYEQYF
TRBJ1-2 | TRBV7-9 | NA | NA | TGTGCCTGGTCTGGAGAGAACTATGGCTACACCTTC | CAWSGENYGYTF
TRBJ1-2 | TRBV4-2 | NA | few | TGTGCCAGCAGCCAAGATCTGGGAAGGAGGGGTGGCTACACCTTC | CASSQDLGRRGGYTF
TRBJ1-2 | TRBV19 | TRBD1 | NA | TGTGCCAGTAGCCCACCCGGACAGGGTGGCGGCTACACCTTC | CASSPPGQGGGYTF
TRBJ2-3 | TRBV27 | TRBD2 | NA | TGTGCCAGCGGGGTAGGCGGGGGAGATACGCAGTATTTT | CASGVGGGDTQYF
TRBJ2-2 | TRBV4-1 | NA | few | TGCGCCAGCAGCCACATCCTCGGTGGGGGGACGAACACCGGGGAGCTGTTTTTT | CASSHILGGGTNTGELFF
TRBJ1-6 | TRBV5-4 | NA | once | TGTGCCAGCAGCTTGGACGCAGGGTTAGATTCACCCCTCCACTTT | CASSLDAGLDSPLHF
TRBJ1-5 | TRBV2 | NA | NA | TGTGCCAGCAGTGACCAGGGAAGTCAGCCCCAGCATTTT | CASSDQGSQPQHF
TRBJ2-1 | TRBV7-6 | NA | NA | TGTGCCAGCAGCTTCAGGGCAGGGCTCTACAATGAGCAGTTCTTC | CASSFRAGLYNEQFF